These 16 T cell receptor beta chains share one sample of origin, sequenced in a study of cytomegalovirus exposure and HLA in healthy donors. The PCR contained 60 Vbeta and 13 Jbeta primers. Only in-frame clones appear in the TCRdb table, and some are missing; sequencing was by immunoSEQ multiplex PCR. Of 140,000 to 150,000 clones listed, approximately 78% are singletons. Sequencing was performed on PBMCs. The receptors shown here come from a man between 40 and 49 years old in good health and CMV-seropositive.

The rearrangement joins TRBV11-2 to TRBJ2-5; 7 nucleotides line up with TRBD2. Germline V gene data show CDR1 as SGHAT and CDR2 as FQNNGV. Trimming at V came to 7 bases and at J to 3 bases, leaving 14 bases not matched to a gene. The CDR3 totals 16 residues. CDR3 amino acids: CASNWVGGRGEETQYF. CDR3 DNA: TGTGCCAGCAACTGGGTCGGGGGGAGAGGGGAAGAGACCCAGTACTTC.

The V call is TRBV7-2, the J call TRBJ2-7; the D gene is possibly TRBD2 (6 bases). Trimming removed 1 base from V and 2 bases from J, with 15 bases in between. The CDR3 has 16 residues. Germline CDR1 reads SGHTA; CDR2 reads FQGNSA. The CDR3 coding sequence is TGTGCCAGCAGCTTAGGGGGCGGGAAAAAGGCCTACGAGCAGTACTTC. Its translation: CASSLGGGKKAYEQYF.

By share, this clone counts as medium-sized (0.01 to 0.1%). The J gene is TRBJ1-4, the V gene TRBV5-4; 9 bases agree with TRBD1. V was pared by 5 bases and J by 7 bases, with 6 bases of the junction left unmatched. The CDR3 is 14 residues long. The germline CDR1 and CDR2 sequences are SGHNT and YYREEE (reference sequence). DNA for the CDR3: TGTGCCAGCAGTTCACAGGGGGCGGCTGAAAAACTGTTTTTT. It encodes CASSSQGAAEKLFF.

This rearrangement joins TRBV5-1 to TRBJ1-6, with TRBD1 matching over 7 bases. The ends lost 1 base at V and 6 bases at J; junction bases unmatched: 4. Germline loops: CDR1 SGHRS, CDR2 YFSETQ. The CDR3 runs 15 residues. In DNA, the CDR3 is TGCGCCAGCAGCTTGCAGGGGGACCTTAATTCACCCCTCCACTTT. Amino acid sequence: CASSLQGDLNSPLHF. Complete variable domain (other parts from reference TRBV5-1 and TRBJ1-6): KAGVTQTPRYLIKTRGQQVTLSCSPISGHRSVSWYQQTPGQGLQFLFEYFSETQRNKGNFPGRFSGRQFSNSRSEMNVSTLELGDSALYLCASSLQGDLNSPLHFGNGTRLTVT.

The chain joins TRBV27 to TRBJ2-1; 10 nucleotides agree with TRBD2. The CDR3 covers 16 residues. Germline V gene lookup returns CDR1 MNHEY and CDR2 SMNVEV (reference sequence). V lost 2 bases, J lost 4 bases, and 5 bases stayed unmatched. The CDR3 coding sequence is TGTGCCAGCAGTTTAGGTGGACTAGCGGTTTACAATGAGCAGTTCTTC. Translation gives CASSLGGLAVYNEQFF.

This clone showed up just a few times. The rearrangement links TRBV5-6 to TRBJ2-7; 10 bases agree with TRBD2. The CDR3 length is 16 residues. With V trimmed by 0 bases and J by 5 bases, 8 bases remained unmatched. Germline V gene sequence: CDR1 SGHDT, CDR2 YYEEEE. The CDR3, as DNA: TGTGCCAGCAGCTTGGAGGCGTCTAGCGGGAGCGACGAGCAGTACTTC. This codes for CASSLEASSGSDEQYF.

The rearrangement joins TRBV6-6 to TRBJ2-2; 11 bases match TRBD2. Germline assignment: CDR1 MNHNY and CDR2 SVGAGI (reference sequence). V was pared by 6 bases and J by 7 bases, with 10 bases of the junction left unmatched. The CDR3 consists of 16 residues. The CDR3 loop reads CASRKDLAGGNGELFF. In nucleotides, the CDR3 is TGTGCCAGCAGGAAAGATCTAGCGGGAGGCAACGGGGAGCTGTTTTTT.

The CDR3 DNA reads as TGTGCCAGCAGCGTACGGGATGGCACTGAAGCTTTCTTT. Encoded protein: CASSVRDGTEAFF. This chain uses TRBV6-5 with TRBJ1-1; D not certain. In germline, CDR1 is MNHEY, CDR2 SVGAGI. V dropped 6 bases and J dropped 4 bases, with 12 bases sitting between them. The CDR3 sequence is 13 residues long.

The chain is built from TRBV18 and TRBJ1-5; TRBD1 aligns across 10 bases. This CDR3 contains 18 residues. Trimming took 2 bases from V and 3 from J; bases not matched to a gene: 10. Per the germline V gene, CDR1 is KGHSH and CDR2 is LQKENI. CDR3 bases: TGTGCCAGCTCACCAATCGCCGGGACAGGGGATCTCAATCAGCCCCAGCATTTT. It yields the protein CASSPIAGTGDLNQPQHF. Based on the CDR3 plus reference TRBV18 and TRBJ1-5, the full variable domain is NAGVMQNPRHLVRRRGQEARLRCSPMKGHSHVYWYRQLPEEGLKFMVYLQKENIIDESGMPKERFSAEFPKEGPSILRIQQVVRGDSAAYFCASSPIAGTGDLNQPQHFGDGTRLSIL.

CDR3 loop: CASSPHLGLEQYF. CDR3 DNA: TGTGCCAGCAGCCCCCATTTGGGACTCGAGCAGTACTTC. This rearrangement joins TRBV11-3 to TRBJ2-7; TRBD2 might be the D (6 bases). Germline loops: CDR1 SGHNT, CDR2 YENEEA. V lost 5 bases and J lost 6, with 14 bases in between. The CDR3 loop spans 13 amino acids.

The V call is TRBV7-2, the J call TRBJ1-2; the D is unclear. Trimming shortened V by 5 bases and J by 6 bases, and 16 bases separated the two germline ends. The CDR3 is made up of 14 amino acids. CDR1 is SGHTA and CDR2 is FQGNSA in the germline V gene. The CDR3 region has the DNA TGTGCCAGCAGCCCCCGAGCAGGTCGCGATGGCTACACCTTC. Translated, it gives CASSPRAGRDGYTF.

The V gene is TRBV6-1, the J gene TRBJ2-3; 10 positions match TRBD1. The germline gives CDR1 MNHNS, CDR2 SASEGT. The CDR3 has 15 residues. After removal of 1 base from V and 5 bases from J, the junction contained 3 bases not matched to a gene. CDR3 nucleotide sequence: TGTGCCAGCAGTGAAGGGACAGGGGGTATAGATACGCAGTATTTT. It specifies CASSEGTGGIDTQYF.

The gene calls are TRBV6-5 and TRBJ2-3, with 8 positions matching TRBD1. Germline-derived CDR1 and CDR2 are MNHEY and SVGAGI. The CDR3 contains 13 residues. V dropped 5 bases and J dropped 6; count of bases not matched to a gene: 4. CDR3 protein: CASSRQGYDTQYF. Written as DNA, the CDR3 is TGTGCCAGCAGTAGACAGGGGTACGATACGCAGTATTTT.

This clone was counted a few times. At the DNA level, this CDR3 is encoded by other sequences in the same sample as well. The genes are TRBV11-3 and TRBJ2-1, with TRBD2 matching over 11 bases. V lost 4 bases to trimming and J lost 4 bases; unmatched junction nucleotides: 3. Germline lookup yields CDR1 SGHNT and CDR2 YENEEA. CDR3 length: 15 amino acids. CDR3 sequence: CASSSGTSGYNEQFF. The CDR3 DNA reads as TGTGCCAGCAGCTCCGGGACTAGCGGATACAATGAGCAGTTCTTC.

The table lists this clone with a few counts. The V call is TRBV30, the J call TRBJ1-4; the D gene is possibly TRBD1 (5 bases). Trimming took 0 bases from V and 8 from J, leaving 10 bases between them. This CDR3 comprises 13 residues. Per the germline V gene, CDR1 is GTSNPN and CDR2 is SVGIG (reference sequence). This chain's CDR3 is CAWSVQDGEKLFF. The CDR3, as DNA: TGTGCCTGGAGTGTACAGGACGGGGAAAAACTGTTTTTT.

This chain connects TRBV29-1 to TRBJ1-2, with TRBD1 matching over 7 bases. The germline CDR1 and CDR2 sequences are SQVTM and ANQGSEA. The CDR3 length is 17 residues. The J segment lost 4 bases and the V segment lost 6 bases, leaving 20 bases of the junction unmatched. CDR3 amino acids: CSVSGTGDSPGGYGYTF. CDR3 coding DNA: TGCAGCGTCTCGGGAACGGGGGACAGCCCCGGGGGCTATGGCTACACCTTC.